This T cell receptor beta chain is from a study of beta chain features in type 1 diabetes. Study details: Patients looked much like healthy donors when it came to age, gender and cell yields. The study's findings and limits: Sampled from patients, naive, central memory and Treg TCRB repertoires appeared more similar than those sampled from healthy donors. When Type 1 diabetes patients were examined, their TCRB CDR3s proved moderately but significantly shorter in all four CD4+ subsets.

Isolated RNA was reverse transcribed in full, so expressed TCRB transcripts were sequenced. Clones were read by immunoSEQ multiplex PCR, and TCRdb kept only the in-frame ones, dropping some. Among roughly 450,000 clones listed, 11% were seen once. The CDR3 totals 16 residues. Germline V gene sequence: CDR1 LGHNA, CDR2 YNFKEQ. Trimming removed 4 bases at V and 4 bases at J, with 19 bases between. As concerns this clone: The antigen is unknown.

The source of this sequence is a woman younger than 35 in good health. This sequence joins TRBV4-2 and TRBJ2-5, with D maybe TRBD2 (6 bases). Sequencing input: naive CD4+ T cells from blood. As DNA, the CDR3 is TGTGCCAGCAGCCGCTCCCGGAGACGGGGAGGAGAGACCCAGTACTTC. Translated, it gives CASSRSRRRGGETQYF.